This T cell receptor (beta chain) was found in a study of blood T cell repertoires in COVID-19. Study-level information: Italy, Spain and the United States were the sources of the convalescent and acute COVID-19 samples. Nucleic acid was either cDNA or gDNA, and it came from T cells, B-cell-depleted T cells, or PBMCs.

Trimming cost V 7 bases and J 0 bases, with 16 bases left between them. There are 16 residues in the CDR3. Germline CDR1 and CDR2: LNHDA and SQIVND (reference sequence). Seattle patient enrollment occurred during active infection, with longitudinal follow-up thereafter. TCRdb keeps only in-frame clones here, not all; method: immunoSEQ multiplex PCR. This sample carries a few hundred thousand clones, more than 75% of them seen once, and the ten largest clones take less than 6%. Specimen: peripheral blood. The chain uses TRBV19 and TRBJ1-3; a weak D match, TRBD1 (5 bases). This sequence originates from a woman aged 70-85 years with COVID-19, enrolled during active disease. The DNA of the CDR3 is TGTGCCAGTAACCGTCGGGACTCCGGCTCTGGAAACACCATATATTTT. Encoded protein: CASNRRDSGSGNTIYF.